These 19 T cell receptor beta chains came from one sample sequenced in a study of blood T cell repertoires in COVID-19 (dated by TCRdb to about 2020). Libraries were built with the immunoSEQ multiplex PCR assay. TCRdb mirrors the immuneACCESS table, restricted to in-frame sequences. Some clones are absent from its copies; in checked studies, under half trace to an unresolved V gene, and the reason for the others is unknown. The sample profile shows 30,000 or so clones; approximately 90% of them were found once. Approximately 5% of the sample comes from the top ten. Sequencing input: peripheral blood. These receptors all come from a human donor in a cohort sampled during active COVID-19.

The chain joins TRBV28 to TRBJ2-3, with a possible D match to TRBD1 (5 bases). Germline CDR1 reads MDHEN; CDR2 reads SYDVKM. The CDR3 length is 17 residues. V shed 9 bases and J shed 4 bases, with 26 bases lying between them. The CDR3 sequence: CASFPKARAPSADTQYF. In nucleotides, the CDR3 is TGTGCCAGTTTCCCCAAGGCCAGGGCCCCGAGCGCAGATACGCAGTATTTT.

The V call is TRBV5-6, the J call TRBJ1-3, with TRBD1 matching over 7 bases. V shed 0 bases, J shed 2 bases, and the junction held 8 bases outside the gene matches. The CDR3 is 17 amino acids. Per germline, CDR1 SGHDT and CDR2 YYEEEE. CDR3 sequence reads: CASSLGPGGTAGNTIYF. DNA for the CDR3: TGTGCCAGCAGCTTGGGCCCAGGGGGAACTGCTGGAAACACCATATATTTT.

The CDR3 is CASSGGTGNVNYGYTF. The CDR3 DNA follows: TGTGCCAGCAGCGGAGGGACAGGCAACGTTAACTATGGCTACACCTTC. The genes are TRBV5-4 and TRBJ1-2; TRBD1 aligns across 8 bases. Trimming cost V 4 bases and J 1 base; bases outside gene matches: 9. Germline CDR1 reads SGHNT; CDR2 reads YYREEE (reference sequence). The CDR3 runs 16 residues.

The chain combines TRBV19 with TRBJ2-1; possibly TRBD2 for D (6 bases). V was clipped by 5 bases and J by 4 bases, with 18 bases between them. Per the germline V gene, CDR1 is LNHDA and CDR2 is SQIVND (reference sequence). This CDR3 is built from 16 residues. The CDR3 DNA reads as TGTGCCAGTAGTCGGGACCCTCGGGCGGGATACAATGAGCAGTTCTTC. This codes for CASSRDPRAGYNEQFF. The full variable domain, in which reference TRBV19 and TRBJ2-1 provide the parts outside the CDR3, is DGGITQSPKYLFRKEGQNVTLSCEQNLNHDAMYWYRQDPGQGLRLIYYSQIVNDFQKGDIAEGYSVSREKKESFPLTVTSAQKNPTAFYLCASSRDPRAGYNEQFFGPGTRLTVL.

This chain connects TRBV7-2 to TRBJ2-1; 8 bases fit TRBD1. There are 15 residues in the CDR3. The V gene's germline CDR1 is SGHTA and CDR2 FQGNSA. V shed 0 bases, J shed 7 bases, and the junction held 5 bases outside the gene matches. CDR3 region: CASSLAPGGINEQFF. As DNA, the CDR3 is TGTGCCAGCAGCTTAGCGCCAGGGGGCATAAATGAGCAGTTCTTC.

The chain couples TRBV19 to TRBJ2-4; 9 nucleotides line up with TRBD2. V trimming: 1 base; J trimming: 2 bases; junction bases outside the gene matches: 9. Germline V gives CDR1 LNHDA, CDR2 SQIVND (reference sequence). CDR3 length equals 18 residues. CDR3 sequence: CASSIGSSGVLTKNIQYF. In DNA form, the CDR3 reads TGTGCCAGTAGTATAGGTTCTAGCGGGGTATTGACCAAAAACATTCAGTACTTC.

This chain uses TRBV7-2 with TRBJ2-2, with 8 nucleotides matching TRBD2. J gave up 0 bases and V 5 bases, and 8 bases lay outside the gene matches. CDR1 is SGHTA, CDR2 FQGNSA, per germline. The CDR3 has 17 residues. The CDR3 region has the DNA TGTGCCAGCAGCCAACTCGGGGGGGCCGCGAACACCGGGGAGCTGTTTTTT. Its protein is CASSQLGGAANTGELFF. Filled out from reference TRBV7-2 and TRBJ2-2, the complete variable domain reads GAGVSQSPSNKVTEKGKDVELRCDPISGHTALYWYRQSLGQGLEFLIYFQGNSAPDKSGLPSDRFSAERTGGSVSTLTIQRTQQEDSAVYLCASSQLGGAANTGELFFGEGSRLTVL.

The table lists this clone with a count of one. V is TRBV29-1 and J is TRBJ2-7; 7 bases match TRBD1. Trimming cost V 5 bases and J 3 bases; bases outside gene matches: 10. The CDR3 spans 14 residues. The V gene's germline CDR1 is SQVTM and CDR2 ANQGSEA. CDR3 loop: CSVISGQRDYEQYF. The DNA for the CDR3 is TGCAGCGTTATATCGGGACAGAGAGACTACGAGCAGTACTTC.

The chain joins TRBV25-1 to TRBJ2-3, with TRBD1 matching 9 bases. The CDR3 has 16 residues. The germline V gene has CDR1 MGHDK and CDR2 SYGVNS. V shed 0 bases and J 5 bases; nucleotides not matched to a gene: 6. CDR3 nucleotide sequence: TGTGCCAGCAGTGAATATACAGGGGGCAGGGGAGATACGCAGTATTTT. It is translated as CASSEYTGGRGDTQYF.

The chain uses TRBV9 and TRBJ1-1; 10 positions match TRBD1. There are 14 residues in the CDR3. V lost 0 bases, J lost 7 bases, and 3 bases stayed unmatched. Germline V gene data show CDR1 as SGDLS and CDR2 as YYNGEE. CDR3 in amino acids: CASSVEGQGNEAFF. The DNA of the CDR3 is TGTGCCAGCAGCGTAGAGGGACAGGGGAATGAAGCTTTCTTT.

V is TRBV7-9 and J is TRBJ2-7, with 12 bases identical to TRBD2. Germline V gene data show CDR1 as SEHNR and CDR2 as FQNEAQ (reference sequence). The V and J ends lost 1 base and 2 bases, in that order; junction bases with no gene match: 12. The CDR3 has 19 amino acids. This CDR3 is CASSLVPSGGAWIAYEQYF. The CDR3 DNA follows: TGTGCCAGCAGCTTAGTCCCTAGCGGGGGGGCTTGGATCGCCTACGAGCAGTACTTC. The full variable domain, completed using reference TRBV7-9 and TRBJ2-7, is DTGVSQNPRHKITKRGQNVTFRCDPISEHNRLYWYRQTLGQGPEFLTYFQNEAQLEKSRLLSDRFSAERPKGSFSTLEIQRTEQGDSAMYLCASSLVPSGGAWIAYEQYFGPGTRLTVT.

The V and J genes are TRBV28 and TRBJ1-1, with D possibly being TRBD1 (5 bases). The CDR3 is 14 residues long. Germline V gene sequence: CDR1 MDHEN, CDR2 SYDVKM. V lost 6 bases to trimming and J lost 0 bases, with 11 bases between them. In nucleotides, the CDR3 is TGTGCCAGCAGGATCGGGGGGTTGAACACTGAAGCTTTCTTT. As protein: CASRIGGLNTEAFF.

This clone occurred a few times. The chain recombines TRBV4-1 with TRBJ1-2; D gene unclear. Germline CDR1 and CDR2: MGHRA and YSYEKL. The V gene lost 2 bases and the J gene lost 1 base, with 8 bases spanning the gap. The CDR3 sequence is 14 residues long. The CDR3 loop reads CASSQPLSNYGYTF. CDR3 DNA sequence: TGCGCCAGCAGCCAACCGTTGAGTAACTATGGCTACACCTTC.

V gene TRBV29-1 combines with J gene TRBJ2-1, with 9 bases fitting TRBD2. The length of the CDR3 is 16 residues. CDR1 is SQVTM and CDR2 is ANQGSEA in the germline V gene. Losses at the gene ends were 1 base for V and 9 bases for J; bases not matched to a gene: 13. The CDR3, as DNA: TGCAGCGTTGAAGGCGGGGGGGGTTCGGCCCCCGCTGAGCAGTTCTTC. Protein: CSVEGGGGSAPAEQFF.

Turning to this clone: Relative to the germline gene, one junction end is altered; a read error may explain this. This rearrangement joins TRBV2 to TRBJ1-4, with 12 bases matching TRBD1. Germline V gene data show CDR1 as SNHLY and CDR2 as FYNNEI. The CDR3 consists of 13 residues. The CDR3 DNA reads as TGTGCCAGCAGTGAGGGGAACCGGGACAGGGGGCTTTTT. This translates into CASSEGNRDRGLF.

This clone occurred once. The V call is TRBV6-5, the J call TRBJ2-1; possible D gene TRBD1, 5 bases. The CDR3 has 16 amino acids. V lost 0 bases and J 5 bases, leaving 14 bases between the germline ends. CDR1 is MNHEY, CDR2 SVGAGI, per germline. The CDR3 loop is CASSYSTRQLNNEQFF. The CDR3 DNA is TGTGCCAGCAGTTACTCGACTCGACAGCTTAACAATGAGCAGTTCTTC.

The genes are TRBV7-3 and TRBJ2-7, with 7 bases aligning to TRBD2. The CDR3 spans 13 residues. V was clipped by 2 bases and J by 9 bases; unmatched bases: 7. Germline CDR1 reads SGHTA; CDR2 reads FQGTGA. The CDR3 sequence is CASSLGGGRRQYF. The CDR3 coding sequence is TGTGCCAGCAGCTTAGGGGGAGGGAGACGGCAGTACTTC.

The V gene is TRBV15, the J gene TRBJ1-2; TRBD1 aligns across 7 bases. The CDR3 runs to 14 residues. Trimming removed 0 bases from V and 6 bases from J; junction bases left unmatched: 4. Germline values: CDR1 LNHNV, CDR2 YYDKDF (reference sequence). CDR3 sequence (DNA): TGTGCCACCAGCAGAGATAACAGGGGCGATGGCTACACCTTC. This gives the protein CATSRDNRGDGYTF.

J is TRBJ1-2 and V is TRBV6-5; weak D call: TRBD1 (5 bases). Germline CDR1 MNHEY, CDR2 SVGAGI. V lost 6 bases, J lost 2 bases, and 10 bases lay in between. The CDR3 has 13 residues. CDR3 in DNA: TGTGCCAGCAGGTACCCAGGGAACTATGGCTACACCTTC. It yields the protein CASRYPGNYGYTF.